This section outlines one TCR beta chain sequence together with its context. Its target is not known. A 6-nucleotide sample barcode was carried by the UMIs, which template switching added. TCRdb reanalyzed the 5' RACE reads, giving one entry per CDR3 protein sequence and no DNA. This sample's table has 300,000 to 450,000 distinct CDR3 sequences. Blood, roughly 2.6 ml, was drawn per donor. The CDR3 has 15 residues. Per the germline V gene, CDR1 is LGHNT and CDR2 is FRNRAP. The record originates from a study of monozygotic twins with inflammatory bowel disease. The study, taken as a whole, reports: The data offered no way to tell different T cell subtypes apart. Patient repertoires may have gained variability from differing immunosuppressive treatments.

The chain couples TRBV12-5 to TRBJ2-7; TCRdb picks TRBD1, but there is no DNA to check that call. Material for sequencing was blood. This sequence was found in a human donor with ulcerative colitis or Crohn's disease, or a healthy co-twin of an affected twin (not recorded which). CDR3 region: CASGHPRDRAYEQYF.